The 22 T cell receptor beta chains below come from one sample, sequenced in a study of blood T cells in healthy people across ages. It was with a sample-barcoded 5' primer and a J-beta primer mix that a second PCR of about 6 to 12 cycles was run. Using its own MiXCR run on the 5' RACE reads, TCRdb lists one record per CDR3 protein. The data contain about 680,000 distinct CDR3 sequences, 49% of them singletons. Input material: blood. These receptors were taken from a woman aged 55-69 years in good health.

The rearrangement joins TRBV2 to TRBJ2-3, with D perhaps matching TRBD1 (6 bases). CDR1 is SNHLY and CDR2 is FYNNEI in the germline V gene. V lost 11 bases to trimming and J lost 6 bases, with 18 bases between them. The CDR3 is 13 amino acids. This CDR3 is CAGRLGAQDTQYF. In nucleotides, the CDR3 is TGTGCCGGGCGGCTGGGGGCTCAGGATACGCAGTATTTT.

This clonotype was counted once. This chain links TRBV2 with TRBJ2-5, with TRBD2 matching over 7 bases. Germline CDR1 is SNHLY and CDR2 is FYNNEI. There are 15 residues in the CDR3. V gave up 5 bases and J gave up 11 bases; unmatched junction bases: 17. CDR3 amino acids: CASSLPSGTHNEQYF. The CDR3, as DNA: TGTGCCAGCAGTCTTCCCAGCGGGACCCACAATGAGCAGTACTTC.

The gene calls are TRBV5-1 and TRBJ2-3; no firm D call. The length of the CDR3 is 15 residues. CDR1 is SGHRS, CDR2 YFSETQ, per germline. With 0 bases removed from V and 5 bases from J, the gap between germline ends came to 13 bases. CDR3 residues: CASSLGGLRQDTQYF. In DNA form, the CDR3 reads TGCGCCAGCAGCTTGGGGGGTTTGAGACAAGATACGCAGTATTTT.

CDR3 DNA: TGCAGTGCTCGCTACATGAACACTGAAGCTTTCTTT. It codes for CSARYMNTEAFF. The rearrangement joins TRBV20-1 to TRBJ1-1; no reliable D call. V lost 5 bases to trimming and J lost 0 bases, with 7 bases between them. The CDR3 contains 12 residues. The germline V gene has CDR1 DFQATT and CDR2 SNEGSKA (reference sequence).

This chain links TRBV11-1 with TRBJ2-5, with D possibly called TRBD1 or TRBD2 (5 bases each). V was pared by 5 bases and J by 11 bases, with 15 bases between. The CDR3 sequence is 12 residues long. Per the germline V gene, CDR1 is SGHAT and CDR2 is FQDESV (reference sequence). The CDR3 sequence: CASSHGTVEQYF. The CDR3, as DNA: TGTGCCAGCAGCCACGGGACGGTTGAGCAGTACTTC. The full variable domain, with the rest looked up from reference TRBV11-1 and TRBJ2-5, is EAEVAQSPRYKITEKSQAVAFWCDPISGHATLYWYRQILGQGPELLVQFQDESVVDDSQLPKDRFSAERLKGVDSTLKIQPAELGDSAMYLCASSHGTVEQYFGPGTRLLVL.

The V and J genes are TRBV27 and TRBJ2-1; D is uncertain. The CDR3 has 15 amino acids. Germline-derived CDR1 and CDR2 are MNHEY and SMNVEV (reference sequence). V dropped 4 bases and J dropped 6 bases, with 16 bases sitting between them. CDR3 nucleotides: TGTGCCAGCAGTTCACTGCTGAGCGATCCCAATGAGCAGTTCTTC. It specifies CASSSLLSDPNEQFF.

This clonotype was seen more than once but under ten times. This rearrangement joins TRBV27 to TRBJ2-2, with 7 bases identical to TRBD1. The J segment lost 6 bases and the V segment lost 6 bases, leaving 10 bases of the junction unmatched. This CDR3 has 15 amino acids. The germline gives CDR1 MNHEY, CDR2 SMNVEV (reference sequence). CDR3 protein: CASSEGASLAGELFF. The CDR3 nucleotides read TGTGCCAGCAGCGAGGGGGCGTCATTAGCCGGGGAGCTGTTTTTT.

The J gene is TRBJ2-5, the V gene TRBV5-1, with D maybe TRBD1 (6 bases). In germline, CDR1 is SGHRS, CDR2 YFSETQ. This CDR3 comprises 14 residues. Trimming took 0 bases from V and 7 from J, leaving 13 bases between them. DNA for the CDR3: TGCGCCAGCAGCTTGGCCGGTGGACAGTCGACCCAGTACTTC. Translation: CASSLAGGQSTQYF.

J is TRBJ2-6 and V is TRBV28, with D unclear. The V end was cut by 2 bases, the J end by 0 bases, with 8 bases between. This CDR3 region has 16 residues. Looked up from germline, CDR1 is MDHEN and CDR2 is SYDVKM. The CDR3 DNA reads TGTGCCAGCAGTTTAGTGCAGGACTCTGGGGCCAACGTCCTGACTTTC. It yields the protein CASSLVQDSGANVLTF. Drawing the rest from reference TRBV28 and TRBJ2-6, the complete variable domain is DVKVTQSSRYLVKRTGEKVFLECVQDMDHENMFWYRQDPGLGLRLIYFSYDVKMKEKGDIPEGYSVSREKKERFSLILESASTNQTSMYLCASSLVQDSGANVLTFGAGSRLTVL.

This clonotype appeared a few times. The chain carries TRBV5-1 and TRBJ2-5; the D call may be TRBD1 or TRBD2 (5 bases each). There are 16 residues in the CDR3. The V gene's germline CDR1 is SGHRS and CDR2 YFSETQ. V lost 0 bases and J 1 base, leaving 13 bases between the germline ends. This CDR3 is CASSLGGSSLQETQYF. DNA for the CDR3: TGCGCCAGCAGCTTGGGGGGGTCCTCACTCCAAGAGACCCAGTACTTC. Full variable domain (outside the CDR3, taken from reference TRBV5-1 and TRBJ2-5): KAGVTQTPRYLIKTRGQQVTLSCSPISGHRSVSWYQQTPGQGLQFLFEYFSETQRNKGNFPGRFSGRQFSNSRSEMNVSTLELGDSALYLCASSLGGSSLQETQYFGPGTRLLVL.

The chain has TRBV28 and TRBJ2-5; D is undetermined. Germline V lookup: CDR1 MDHEN, CDR2 SYDVKM. This CDR3 comprises 14 residues. V lost 6 bases and J lost 2, with 13 bases in between. This CDR3 is CASRTHLGQETQYF. The CDR3 DNA reads TGTGCCAGCAGGACACATCTCGGACAAGAGACCCAGTACTTC.

The chain links TRBV7-2 to TRBJ1-2; no clear D. Germline-derived CDR1 and CDR2 are SGHTA and FQGNSA. V was shortened by 0 bases and J by 1 base, with 6 bases between the two germline ends. The CDR3 covers 14 residues. The CDR3 DNA reads TGTGCCAGCAGCTTAGCGGAGGTTAACTATGGCTACACCTTC. As protein: CASSLAEVNYGYTF.

The V call is TRBV28, the J call TRBJ1-2; 7 bases match TRBD1. V lost 2 bases to trimming and J lost 12 bases; unmatched junction nucleotides: 12. Per the germline V gene, CDR1 is MDHEN and CDR2 is SYDVKM. The CDR3 has 14 residues. CDR3 nucleotides: TGTGCCAGCAGTTTACCGACAGGGAAGGGGCTTCACACCTTC. It encodes CASSLPTGKGLHTF.

The V gene is TRBV7-2, the J gene TRBJ2-7; 7 nucleotides line up with TRBD2. CDR3 length: 15 residues. Germline lookup yields CDR1 SGHTA and CDR2 FQGNSA. The V gene end was trimmed by 4 bases and the J gene end by 1 base; junction bases not matched to a gene: 7. The CDR3 loop is CASSSMGRGSYEQYF. The CDR3 DNA sequence: TGTGCCAGCAGCTCCATGGGGCGGGGGTCCTACGAGCAGTACTTC.

This clonotype came up a few times. The V and J genes are TRBV6-2 or TRBV6-3 and TRBJ2-1, with a weak D call TRBD1 (5 bases). Germline-derived CDR1 and CDR2 are MNHEY and SVGEGT. The length of the CDR3 is 12 residues. The ends were cut back, 6 bases at V and 7 bases at J, with 10 bases in the middle. CDR3 loop: CASSTDSNEQFF. The CDR3 DNA reads as TGTGCCAGCAGCACTGACAGTAATGAGCAGTTCTTC.

The gene calls are TRBV2 and TRBJ2-4, with D perhaps TRBD1 (6 bases). The V and J ends lost 7 bases and 11 bases respectively, with 18 bases between them. CDR1 is SNHLY and CDR2 is FYNNEI in the germline V gene. The CDR3 covers 13 residues. This chain's CDR3 is CASNKDQGRVQYF. DNA for the CDR3: TGTGCCAGCAACAAGGATCAGGGGCGAGTTCAGTACTTC.

CDR3 protein: CASSAHLSTDTQYF. The DNA for the CDR3 is TGTGCCAGCAGCGCCCACCTTAGCACAGATACGCAGTATTTT. This chain connects TRBV7-3 to TRBJ2-3; no definite D call. Germline loops: CDR1 SGHTA, CDR2 FQGTGA. The CDR3 runs to 14 residues. Trimming pared 5 bases from V and 0 bases from J, leaving 9 bases between. The full variable domain, in which reference TRBV7-3 and TRBJ2-3 provide the parts outside the CDR3, is GAGVSQTPSNKVTEKGKYVELRCDPISGHTALYWYRQSLGQGPEFLIYFQGTGAADDSGLPNDRFFAVRPEGSVSTLKIQRTERGDSAVYLCASSAHLSTDTQYFGPGTRLTVL.

This chain links TRBV6-2 or TRBV6-3 with TRBJ2-3; 12 bases map to TRBD2. The CDR3 is 17 amino acids. The germline V gene encodes CDR1 MNHEY and CDR2 SVGEGT. J lost 6 bases, V lost 0 bases, and 7 bases had no gene match. The DNA of the CDR3 is TGTGCCAGCAGTTACTCAGGACTAGCGGGATCGCCGGATACGCAGTATTTT. Its translation: CASSYSGLAGSPDTQYF.

This clonotype was seen a handful of times. The chain uses TRBV7-2 and TRBJ2-1; D may match TRBD1 or TRBD2 (5 bases each). Germline lookup yields CDR1 SGHTA and CDR2 FQGNSA. This CDR3 has 15 amino acids. V dropped 8 bases and J dropped 2 bases, with 16 bases sitting between them. DNA for the CDR3: TGTGCCAGCCGAACCGCCGGGACCACCTACAATGAGCAGTTCTTC. Translated, it gives CASRTAGTTYNEQFF.

The V gene is TRBV6-1, the J gene TRBJ2-1; 7 bases agree with TRBD2. CDR3 length equals 14 residues. Germline CDR1 reads MNHNS; CDR2 reads SASEGT. The junction had 10 bases not matched to a gene; V was cut back by 6 bases and J by 8 bases. The CDR3 region is CASRGREETHEQFF. The CDR3, as DNA: TGTGCCAGCAGGGGTCGGGAGGAGACGCATGAGCAGTTCTTC.

The CDR3 is CASSKAQNEQYF. The CDR3 DNA reads TGTGCCAGCAGCAAGGCACAGAATGAGCAGTACTTC. This sequence joins TRBV21-1 and TRBJ2-7. TRBV21-1 represents a pseudogene. This CDR3 comprises 12 residues.

This clonotype turned up a few times. This chain uses TRBV28 with TRBJ1-2, with 10 bases aligning to TRBD1. The V and J ends lost 6 bases and 7 bases, in that order; junction bases with no gene match: 11. The CDR3 is 15 amino acids. Germline CDR1 is MDHEN and CDR2 is SYDVKM. This chain's CDR3 is CASSITGTGVGGYTF. As DNA, the CDR3 is TGTGCCAGCAGCATCACCGGGACAGGGGTTGGTGGCTACACCTTC.